These 15 T cell receptor beta chains came from one sample sequenced in a study of early stage breast cancer tumors. Method: immunoSEQ multiplex PCR; TCRdb's copy keeps in-frame clones and lacks some. Of roughly 49,000 clones listed, around 78% were seen once; the top ten hold 3% to 4%. Material for sequencing was blood. These receptors were obtained from a person in their 40s with breast cancer.

The rearrangement joins TRBV19 to TRBJ2-3; D possibly corresponds to TRBD1 (6 bases). This CDR3 contains 15 residues. Deletions cut 10 bases from V and 4 bases from J, with 21 bases between. CDR1 is LNHDA and CDR2 is SQIVND in the germline V gene (reference sequence). CDR3 bases: TGTGCCACCAGTAAGATCGACAGGATCGCAGATACGCAGTATTTT. This sequence encodes CATSKIDRIADTQYF. Full variable domain (missing parts from reference TRBV19 and TRBJ2-3): DGGITQSPKYLFRKEGQNVTLSCEQNLNHDAMYWYRQDPGQGLRLIYYSQIVNDFQKGDIAEGYSVSREKKESFPLTVTSAQKNPTAFYLCATSKIDRIADTQYFGPGTRLTVL.

The CDR3: CASDSSPYEQYF. The CDR3 nucleotides read TGTGCCTCGGACAGTAGCCCCTACGAGCAGTACTTC. The gene calls are TRBV30 and TRBJ2-7; maybe TRBD1 (6 bases). V lost 7 bases and J lost 2, with 12 bases in between. The CDR3 consists of 12 residues. Germline CDR1 reads GTSNPN; CDR2 reads SVGIG (reference sequence).

The genes are TRBV5-1 and TRBJ2-7; 8 bases are a match to TRBD1. The V segment lost 4 bases and the J segment 6 bases; nucleotides outside the gene matches: 12. This CDR3 comprises 15 residues. CDR1 is SGHRS and CDR2 is YFSETQ in the germline V gene. The CDR3 bases are TGCGCCAGCAGCGGAGCTACGACAGGGGCGGGCGAGCAGTACTTC. Translation: CASSGATTGAGEQYF.

This sequence joins TRBV14 and TRBJ1-1; D is unclear. In germline, CDR1 is SGHDN, CDR2 FVKESK. V lost 4 bases, J lost 3 bases, and 12 bases lay in between. The CDR3 is 14 residues long. The CDR3 DNA reads TGTGCCAGCAGCCCCTTGGGAGCAGACACTGAAGCTTTCTTT. Residues: CASSPLGADTEAFF.

The genes are TRBV6-1 and TRBJ1-3; no reliable D call. The CDR3 spans 17 residues. In germline, CDR1 is MNHNS, CDR2 SASEGT. The V end was cut by 2 bases, the J end by 0 bases, with 14 bases between. CDR3 nucleotides: TGTGCCAGCAGTGAACAACCCGGCGGAGGCTCTGGAAACACCATATATTTT. Its translation is CASSEQPGGGSGNTIYF.

J is TRBJ2-7 and V is TRBV7-2, with D uncertain. Germline V gives CDR1 SGHTA, CDR2 FQGNSA. The CDR3 loop spans 14 amino acids. V was pared by 1 base and J by 3 bases, with 10 bases between. The CDR3 coding sequence is TGTGCCAGCAGCTTAGTCGTGACCAACTACGAGCAGTACTTC. Encoded protein: CASSLVVTNYEQYF.

The rearrangement uses TRBV18 and TRBJ2-5; D is ambiguous. Germline CDR1 and CDR2: KGHSH and LQKENI. The CDR3 has 14 amino acids. V was clipped by 2 bases and J by 1 base, with 8 bases between them. The CDR3 loop is CASSPGTAQETQYF. The CDR3 bases are TGTGCCAGCTCACCAGGTACTGCCCAAGAGACCCAGTACTTC.

The chain joins TRBV6-5 to TRBJ2-7; D not certain. The CDR3 is 14 amino acids. CDR1 MNHEY and CDR2 SVGAGI come from the germline V gene. V dropped 2 bases and J dropped 0 bases, with 8 bases sitting between them. The CDR3 nucleotides are TGTGCCAGCAGTTACAGGTCGAGCTCCTACGAGCAGTACTTC. Its translation: CASSYRSSSYEQYF.

J is TRBJ2-1 and V is TRBV7-9, with 10 nucleotides matching TRBD2. Germline CDR1 reads SEHNR; CDR2 reads FQNEAQ (reference sequence). The J segment lost 2 bases and the V segment lost 4 bases, leaving 14 bases of the junction unmatched. The CDR3 is made up of 19 amino acids. The CDR3 spells CASSSLRGESGRAYNEQFF. The CDR3 region has the DNA TGTGCCAGCAGCTCCCTTAGGGGGGAAAGCGGGAGGGCCTACAATGAGCAGTTCTTC.

Concerning this clone: Other DNA sequences in the sample encode the same CDR3. This chain connects TRBV4-1 to TRBJ2-1; TRBD2 matches 10 bases. From germline, CDR1 is MGHRA and CDR2 YSYEKL. Trimming at V came to 3 bases and at J to 4 bases, leaving 3 bases not matched to a gene. This CDR3 has 15 residues. This CDR3 is CASSQVTSGYNEQFF. DNA of the CDR3: TGCGCCAGCAGCCAGGTGACTAGCGGGTACAATGAGCAGTTCTTC.

The sample holds a few counts of this clone. The genes are TRBV6-5 and TRBJ2-1; D is ambiguous. There are 13 residues in the CDR3. The V end lost 8 bases, the J end lost 4 bases, and 12 bases lay between the germline ends. The germline V gene has CDR1 MNHEY and CDR2 SVGAGI. As DNA, the CDR3 is TGTGCCAGCGGAGATCAGGTTTACAATGAGCAGTTCTTC. Translation: CASGDQVYNEQFF.

V gene TRBV12-5 combines with J gene TRBJ2-3; D assignment may be TRBD1 or TRBD2 (5 bases each). V gave up 2 bases and J gave up 1 base, with 10 bases separating them. Germline CDR1 and CDR2: LGHNT and FRNRAP. The CDR3 consists of 15 residues. The CDR3 here is CASGLFRDRTDTQYF. CDR3 in DNA: TGTGCTAGTGGTTTGTTTCGGGACCGCACAGATACGCAGTATTTT.

Only one count was recorded for this clone. V usage is TRBV7-2 and J usage is TRBJ2-3; 16 bases line up with TRBD2. V lost 4 bases, J lost 5 bases, and 9 bases stayed unmatched. Germline CDR1 is SGHTA and CDR2 is FQGNSA. This CDR3 comprises 18 residues. The CDR3 DNA is TGTGCCAGCAGCTCCCCGGGACTAGCGGGAGGGCCTAGAGATACGCAGTATTTT. Amino acids: CASSSPGLAGGPRDTQYF.

The chain couples TRBV27 to TRBJ1-1, with no clear D. Germline values: CDR1 MNHEY, CDR2 SMNVEV (reference sequence). This CDR3 region has 13 residues. V lost 4 bases to trimming and J lost 6 bases, with 12 bases between them. CDR3 in DNA: TGTGCCAGCAGTTCCGGTGATATTCCTGAAGCTTTCTTT. Translating it yields CASSSGDIPEAFF.

This clone was observed a few times. The chain uses TRBV30 and TRBJ2-4; TRBD1 might be the D (5 bases). The germline V gene has CDR1 GTSNPN and CDR2 SVGIG (reference sequence). The CDR3 consists of 15 residues. This CDR3 reads CAADGGALSKNIQYF. The CDR3, as DNA: TGTGCGGCAGACGGTGGGGCGTTGTCCAAAAACATTCAGTACTTC.